A single sample gave rise to the 10 T cell receptor beta chains below, sequenced in a study of cytomegalovirus exposure and HLA in healthy donors. The PCR employed 60 Vbeta primers together with 13 Jbeta primers. Using immunoSEQ multiplex PCR, the repertoire was profiled, and TCRdb retains in-frame clones only, with some absent. The table includes under 130,000 clones, roughly 80% detected once. Sequenced material: PBMCs. The receptor source for this set is a man aged 25 to 40 in good health and CMV-seropositive.

The V and J genes are TRBV30 and TRBJ1-3, with TRBD1 matching over 7 bases. Germline-derived CDR1 and CDR2 are GTSNPN and SVGIG (reference sequence). The CDR3 spans 17 residues. Trimming took 0 bases from V and 0 from J; bases not matched to a gene: 8. The CDR3 protein is CAWSVPGDSYSGNTIYF. In DNA, the CDR3 is TGTGCCTGGAGTGTACCGGGGGACAGCTACTCTGGAAACACCATATATTTT.

This sequence joins TRBV15 and TRBJ2-1; D is uncertain. The CDR3 runs 15 residues. V was clipped by 0 bases and J by 0 bases, with 6 bases between them. Germline loops: CDR1 LNHNV, CDR2 YYDKDF (reference sequence). CDR3 region: CATSRDRFSYNEQFF. CDR3 DNA: TGTGCCACCAGCAGAGACCGTTTCTCCTACAATGAGCAGTTCTTC.

This chain links TRBV19 with TRBJ1-4; D gene unclear. The CDR3 consists of 16 residues. Germline CDR1 reads LNHDA; CDR2 reads SQIVND (reference sequence). Trimming removed 6 bases at V and 1 base at J, with 15 bases between. CDR3 DNA sequence: TGTGCCAGTAGCTGGCCCCCAGGTGGAACTAATGAAAAACTGTTTTTT. Translating it yields CASSWPPGGTNEKLFF.

V and J are TRBV2 and TRBJ1-5; D is unclear. Trimming left V 3 bases short and J 6 bases short, with 12 bases between. The CDR3 loop spans 14 amino acids. Germline CDR1 and CDR2: SNHLY and FYNNEI. CDR3 bases: TGTGCCAGCAGTGAGACTGAACGGCCTCAGCCCCAGCATTTT. It yields the protein CASSETERPQPQHF.

The sample holds one count of this clone. This rearrangement joins TRBV4-3 to TRBJ2-3; D is unclear. Looked up from germline, CDR1 is LGHNA and CDR2 is YSLEER. The CDR3 consists of 15 residues. Trimming pared 0 bases from V and 2 bases from J, leaving 9 bases between. The DNA for the CDR3 is TGCGCCAGCAGCCAAGAGGCACACCTCACAGATACGCAGTATTTT. This encodes CASSQEAHLTDTQYF.

The genes are TRBV2 and TRBJ2-7, with D possibly TRBD2 on 5 matching bases. The germline V gene encodes CDR1 SNHLY and CDR2 FYNNEI. CDR3 length equals 10 residues. Trimming pared 6 bases from V and 5 bases from J, leaving 5 bases between. The CDR3 DNA sequence: TGTGCCAGCAGCGGGGACGAGCAGTACTTC. Amino acids: CASSGDEQYF.

This sequence joins TRBV7-9 and TRBJ2-1; TRBD2 agrees at 8 bases. The CDR3 spans 14 residues. V was clipped by 5 bases and J by 8 bases; unmatched bases: 8. Germline CDR1 SEHNR, CDR2 FQNEAQ (reference sequence). The CDR3 DNA is TGTGCCAGCAGCGCCCCAGCGGGGGTTGATGAGCAGTTCTTC. Translation gives CASSAPAGVDEQFF.

The chain links TRBV10-3 to TRBJ1-1; D remains unclear. V was trimmed by 3 bases and J by 1 base, leaving 9 bases between them. Germline lookup yields CDR1 ENHRY and CDR2 SYGVKD. The CDR3 loop spans 14 amino acids. CDR3 loop: CAISDLGRNTEAFF. In DNA, the CDR3 is TGTGCCATCAGTGATCTCGGGAGGAACACTGAAGCTTTCTTT.

V gene TRBV4-2 combines with J gene TRBJ2-1; D perhaps matches TRBD1 (5 bases). Germline lookup yields CDR1 LGHNA and CDR2 YNFKEQ. CDR3 length equals 13 residues. V dropped 0 bases and J dropped 6 bases, with 6 bases sitting between them. The CDR3 DNA reads as TGTGCCAGCAGCCAAGAAAGGGGCAATGAGCAGTTCTTC. It is translated as CASSQERGNEQFF.

This chain uses TRBV2 with TRBJ2-5; TRBD2 aligns across 12 bases. The length of the CDR3 is 15 residues. CDR1 and CDR2 (germline): SNHLY, FYNNEI. The trim removed 6 bases at V and 4 bases at J, leaving 6 bases unmatched. The CDR3 here is CASRLAGGPRETQYF. CDR3 bases: TGTGCCAGCAGGCTAGCGGGGGGGCCGAGAGAGACCCAGTACTTC.